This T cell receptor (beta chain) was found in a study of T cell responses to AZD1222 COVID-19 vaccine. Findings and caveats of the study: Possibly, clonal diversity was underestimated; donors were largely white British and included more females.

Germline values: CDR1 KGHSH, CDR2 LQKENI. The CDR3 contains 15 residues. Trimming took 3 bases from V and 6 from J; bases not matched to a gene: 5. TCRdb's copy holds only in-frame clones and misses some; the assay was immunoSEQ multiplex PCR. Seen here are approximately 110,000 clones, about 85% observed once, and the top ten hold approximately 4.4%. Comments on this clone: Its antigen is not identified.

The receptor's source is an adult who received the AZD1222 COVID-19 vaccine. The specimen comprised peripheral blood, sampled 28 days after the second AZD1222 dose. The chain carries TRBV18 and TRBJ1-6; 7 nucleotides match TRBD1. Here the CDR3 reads CASSPVGTVNSPLHF. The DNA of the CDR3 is TGTGCCAGCTCACCGGTGGGGACAGTTAATTCACCCCTCCACTTT.